This T cell receptor (beta chain) came from a study of blood T cell repertoires in COVID-19 (dated by TCRdb to the early 2020s). A note on the overall study: Samples from collaborators originated in the United States, Italy and Spain and spanned both the acute and convalescent phases of COVID-19. Deeply sampled blood TCRbeta repertoires from subjects exposed to, actively infected with, or recovered from COVID-19 were included in the dataset. A freely available public database, intended as a resource for researchers studying the immune response to SARS-CoV-2, is where the repertoires were released. The material from the prospective study consisted of cDNA or gDNA derived from T cells, B-cell-depleted T cells, or PBMCs. Samples were obtained from the ongoing ImmuneRACE study (first 160 participants) and from 1,254 subjects provided by 6 global collaborators. Where HLA class I and class II types were available, the types were taken from metadata supplied by the sample provider, not from assay-based typing. A de-identified subject ID, COVID-19 status, age in years and sex were almost always included in the sample metadata. Study-wide findings and limitations: How much clinical and demographic metadata was included differed by source and by participant, and the metadata was provided uncurated.

About this clone: The antigen this receptor binds is unknown. One base away there is no much larger clone; base qualities are not given.

The immunoSEQ Assay, a bias-controlled multiplex PCR, was used to amplify TCRbeta CDR3 regions from genomic DNA. Under the source paper's analysis protocol: The number of nucleated cells in each sample was estimated by amplification of reference gene primers within the assay. To quantify the absolute abundance of each unique TCRbeta CDR3 rearrangement, sequence reads were collapsed and filtered. Productive Simpson clonality was computed per sample as the square root of Simpson's diversity index over productive rearrangements. Sourced from immuneACCESS, this table was stored by TCRdb with only in-frame sequences that have V and J called. A share of the clones is absent; for the studies checked, an unresolved V gene accounts for under half, and the remainder has no known explanation. The DNA gave D and trimming, while V, J and clone size come from that table. The sample profile shows about 70,000 clones; around 70% of them were found once. The ten top clones hold roughly 21% of the sample.

V gives up 0 bases and J gives up 2 bases, and the segment between their germline ends measures 11 bases. Counted from cysteine to phenylalanine, this CDR3 has 15 amino acids. Only the CDR3 DNA stays, 45 bases, in frame from base 1. In the germline V gene, CDR1 corresponds to SGDLS and CDR2 to YYNGEE. The collaborating institutions used their own protocols to collect whole blood in K2EDTA tubes. Collaborator samples were shipped for TCRbeta analysis as frozen whole blood, isolated PBMCs, or DNA extracted from either sample type. The clonotype was recovered from a man between 65 and 80 years old with acute or convalescent COVID-19. The sequencing sample was made of peripheral blood. The sequence links TRBV9 to TRBJ1-2; 5 matching bases give a weak D call of TRBD1. The encoded CDR3 is CASSVDDSSNYGYTF. In nucleotide form, the sequence is TGTGCCAGCAGCGTAGATGACAGCTCAAACTATGGCTACACCTTC.